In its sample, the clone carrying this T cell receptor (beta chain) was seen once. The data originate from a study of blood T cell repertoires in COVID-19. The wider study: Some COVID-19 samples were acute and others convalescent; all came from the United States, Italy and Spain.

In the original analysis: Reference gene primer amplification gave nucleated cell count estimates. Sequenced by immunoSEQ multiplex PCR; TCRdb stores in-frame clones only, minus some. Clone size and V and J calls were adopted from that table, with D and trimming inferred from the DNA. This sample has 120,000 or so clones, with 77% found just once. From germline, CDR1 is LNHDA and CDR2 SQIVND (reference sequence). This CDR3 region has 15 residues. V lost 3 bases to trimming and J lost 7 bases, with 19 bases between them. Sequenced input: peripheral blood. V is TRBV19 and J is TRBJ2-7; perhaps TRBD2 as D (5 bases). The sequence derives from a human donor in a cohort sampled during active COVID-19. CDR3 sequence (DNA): TGTGCCAGTAGTATTAGGCTAGCACCAACTACGGAGCAGTACTTC. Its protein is CASSIRLAPTTEQYF.